Below, 30 T cell receptor beta chains from the same sample are listed, as sequenced in a study of cytomegalovirus exposure and HLA in healthy donors. The PCR ran on 60 Vbeta and 13 Jbeta primers. Some clones are missing from TCRdb's copy, which holds only in-frame ones; the method was immunoSEQ multiplex PCR. The sample lists 150,000 or so clones, 79% occurring once. Sequencing used PBMCs. The origin of the receptors is a young man in good health and CMV-seropositive.

The V gene is TRBV9, the J gene TRBJ1-6; 7 positions agree with TRBD1. Losses at the gene ends were 4 bases for V and 5 bases for J; bases not matched to a gene: 6. Germline V lookup: CDR1 SGDLS, CDR2 YYNGEE. The CDR3 spans 15 residues. CDR3 residues: CASSLGTVDNSPLHF. In DNA, the CDR3 is TGTGCCAGCAGCTTGGGGACAGTCGATAATTCACCCCTCCACTTT.

The CDR3: CASMGGGEQFF. DNA for the CDR3: TGCGCCAGCATGGGAGGGGGTGAGCAGTTCTTC. The V gene is TRBV10-2, the J gene TRBJ2-1, with D perhaps TRBD2 (7 bases). The V end was cut by 7 bases, the J end by 9 bases, with 10 bases between. This CDR3 spans 11 amino acids. Germline assignment: CDR1 WSHSY and CDR2 SAAADI.

This clone has just a few counts. V usage is TRBV11-2 and J usage is TRBJ1-4; D possibly corresponds to TRBD1 (5 bases). The CDR3 spans 15 residues. Germline loops: CDR1 SGHAT, CDR2 FQNNGV. The V end lost 2 bases, the J end lost 6 bases, and 13 bases lay between the germline ends. The CDR3 is CASSLTTQAYEKLFF. In nucleotides, the CDR3 is TGTGCCAGCAGCTTAACGACACAGGCCTATGAAAAACTGTTTTTT.

The rearrangement joins TRBV30 to TRBJ2-5; the match to TRBD2 covers 7 bases. Germline trimming cut 5 bases from V and 1 base from J; bases unmatched to any gene: 10. CDR3 length equals 15 residues. Germline V gene sequence: CDR1 GTSNPN, CDR2 SVGIG (reference sequence). The CDR3 sequence is CAWGGKRGFQETQYF. The CDR3 DNA reads as TGTGCCTGGGGAGGGAAGCGGGGTTTCCAAGAGACCCAGTACTTC.

The chain carries TRBV19 and TRBJ2-1; D remains unclear. CDR3 length: 14 amino acids. V was pared by 5 bases and J by 2 bases, with 10 bases between. The germline CDR1 and CDR2 sequences are LNHDA and SQIVND (reference sequence). The CDR3 DNA follows: TGTGCCAGTAGTCTCGGTAGCCCCTACAATGAGCAGTTCTTC. Translating it yields CASSLGSPYNEQFF.

The genes are TRBV4-1 and TRBJ1-5, with a tentative D call TRBD1 (6 bases). Germline lookup yields CDR1 MGHRA and CDR2 YSYEKL. The CDR3 sequence is 15 residues long. V gave up 0 bases and J gave up 9 bases, with 15 bases separating them. The CDR3: CASSQDQGRGPPQHF. CDR3 sequence (DNA): TGCGCCAGCAGCCAAGATCAAGGCAGGGGACCGCCCCAGCATTTT.

The chain carries TRBV5-1 and TRBJ1-2; D gene ambiguous. The germline V gene encodes CDR1 SGHRS and CDR2 YFSETQ. This CDR3 spans 14 amino acids. The V end lost 0 bases, the J end lost 2 bases, and 8 bases lay between the germline ends. This chain's CDR3 is CASSLDERNYGYTF. As DNA, the CDR3 is TGCGCCAGCAGCTTGGATGAACGGAACTATGGCTACACCTTC.

The chain links TRBV15 to TRBJ2-7; D perhaps matches TRBD1 (6 bases). The germline CDR1 and CDR2 sequences are LNHNV and YYDKDF (reference sequence). Trimming shortened V by 5 bases and J by 3 bases, and 11 bases separated the two germline ends. This CDR3 has 13 residues. The CDR3 reads CATSEGTYYEQYF. The DNA for the CDR3 is TGTGCCACCAGCGAAGGGACATACTACGAGCAGTACTTC.

The V call is TRBV7-7, the J call TRBJ2-1; 12 bases map to TRBD2. Germline V gene lookup returns CDR1 SSHAT and CDR2 FNYEAQ (reference sequence). Germline trimming cut 5 bases from V and 1 base from J; bases unmatched to any gene: 6. This CDR3 contains 17 residues. CDR3 amino acids: CASSAGTSGPSYNEQFF. CDR3 bases: TGTGCCAGCAGCGCCGGGACTAGCGGGCCTTCCTACAATGAGCAGTTCTTC.

The V call is TRBV29-1, the J call TRBJ2-3; a weak D match, TRBD1 (6 bases). Trimming left V 2 bases short and J 0 bases short, with 9 bases between. The CDR3 sequence is 14 residues long. Germline assignment: CDR1 SQVTM and CDR2 ANQGSEA. The CDR3 region has the DNA TGCAGCGTTGAAAGGACAGCCAGCACAGATACGCAGTATTTT. Translating gives CSVERTASTDTQYF.

The CDR3: CAWSVLGAGGYTF. The CDR3 DNA follows: TGTGCCTGGAGTGTACTTGGGGCTGGTGGCTACACCTTC. The chain employs TRBV30 and TRBJ1-2, with D possibly matching TRBD1 (5 bases). The CDR3 length is 13 residues. Germline CDR1 is GTSNPN and CDR2 is SVGIG (reference sequence). The V gene lost 0 bases and the J gene lost 7 bases, with 12 bases spanning the gap.

The chain is built from TRBV27 and TRBJ2-7, with 9 positions matching TRBD1. V gave up 2 bases and J gave up 0 bases; unmatched junction bases: 2. This CDR3 contains 15 residues. Germline CDR1 and CDR2: MNHEY and SMNVEV (reference sequence). CDR3 residues: CASSLGTGISYEQYF. In DNA, the CDR3 is TGTGCCAGCAGTTTAGGGACAGGGATCTCCTACGAGCAGTACTTC.

The chain joins TRBV10-2 to TRBJ2-1, with D hard to call. V shed 6 bases and J shed 7 bases, with 10 bases lying between them. Germline lookup yields CDR1 WSHSY and CDR2 SAAADI. This CDR3 has 12 residues. CDR3 protein: CASRSPPNEQFF. The CDR3 bases are TGCGCCAGCAGGTCCCCCCCAAATGAGCAGTTCTTC.

The chain uses TRBV5-5 and TRBJ2-7, with 8 bases aligning to TRBD1. Germline CDR1 reads SGHKS; CDR2 reads YYEKEE (reference sequence). The length of the CDR3 is 14 residues. Trimming took 5 bases from V and 7 from J; bases not matched to a gene: 11. CDR3 coding DNA: TGTGCCAGCAGTCTACAGGGGGTAATAGGTGAGCAGTACTTC. Protein product: CASSLQGVIGEQYF.

V usage is TRBV29-1 and J usage is TRBJ2-1, with a weak D call TRBD2 (5 bases). This CDR3 comprises 13 residues. The germline gives CDR1 SQVTM, CDR2 ANQGSEA. V was pared by 2 bases and J by 9 bases, with 14 bases between. Here the CDR3 reads CSVERRGLGEQFF. The DNA of the CDR3 is TGCAGCGTTGAACGGAGAGGGCTTGGTGAGCAGTTCTTC.

The genes are TRBV18 and TRBJ1-2; D call uncertain. Germline V CDR1 and CDR2: KGHSH, LQKENI. This CDR3 is built from 14 residues. The ends were cut back, 1 base at V and 2 bases at J, with 8 bases in the middle. The CDR3 region is CASSPQQENYGYTF. In nucleotides, the CDR3 is TGTGCCAGCTCACCACAGCAGGAAAACTATGGCTACACCTTC.

The chain recombines TRBV7-6 with TRBJ2-2; weak D call: TRBD1 (8 bases). The CDR3 runs to 15 residues. V dropped 6 bases and J dropped 7 bases, with 18 bases sitting between them. Germline V gene lookup returns CDR1 SGHVS and CDR2 FNYEAQ. The DNA for the CDR3 is TGTGCCAGCAGGACTAGCAGGGGGCTCGGCGGGGAGCTGTTTTTT. Its translation: CASRTSRGLGGELFF. Full variable domain (outside the CDR3, taken from reference TRBV7-6 and TRBJ2-2): GAGVSQSPRYKVTKRGQDVALRCDPISGHVSLYWYRQALGQGPEFLTYFNYEAQQDKSGLPNDRFSAERPEGSISTLTIQRTEQRDSAMYRCASRTSRGLGGELFFGEGSRLTVL.

This chain's CDR3 is CASSAIGASNQPQHF. The CDR3 nucleotides read TGTGCCAGCAGTGCCATAGGGGCTAGCAATCAGCCCCAGCATTTT. The genes are TRBV9 and TRBJ1-5, with D possibly being TRBD1 (5 bases). The CDR3 has 15 residues. CDR1 is SGDLS, CDR2 YYNGEE, per germline. The ends were cut back, 5 bases at V and 0 bases at J, with 12 bases in the middle.

The chain links TRBV7-9 to TRBJ1-1; D call uncertain. The germline V gene has CDR1 SEHNR and CDR2 FQNEAQ (reference sequence). The V end lost 4 bases, the J end lost 4 bases, and 7 bases lay between the germline ends. The CDR3 has 12 residues. CDR3 region: CASSSPSTEAFF. The CDR3 DNA reads as TGTGCCAGCAGCTCGCCTAGCACTGAAGCTTTCTTT.

The chain joins TRBV4-3 to TRBJ1-3, with TRBD1 identical over 8 bases. Germline V gene sequence: CDR1 LGHNA, CDR2 YSLEER. There are 16 residues in the CDR3. The J segment lost 3 bases and the V segment lost 4 bases, leaving 8 bases of the junction unmatched. The CDR3 nucleotides are TGCGCCAGCAGCCCCGGGGACAGGCTTAGTGGAAACACCATATATTTT. Its translation: CASSPGDRLSGNTIYF.

The chain joins TRBV27 to TRBJ2-1; 11 bases are a match to TRBD2. Germline-derived CDR1 and CDR2 are MNHEY and SMNVEV (reference sequence). This CDR3 is 15 amino acids long. V gave up 7 bases and J gave up 3 bases; unmatched junction bases: 5. In DNA form, the CDR3 reads TGTGCCAGCACCACGGGACTAGCGGTCTACAATGAGCAGTTCTTC. Protein sequence: CASTTGLAVYNEQFF.

The CDR3 DNA follows: TGTGCCAGCAGCGTAGGAGTTCGGGACAGGGATGAAAAACTGTTTTTT. This sequence encodes CASSVGVRDRDEKLFF. The chain uses TRBV9 and TRBJ1-4; 9 nucleotides match TRBD1. Germline values: CDR1 SGDLS, CDR2 YYNGEE. The V and J ends lost 0 bases and 6 bases, in that order; junction bases with no gene match: 6. The CDR3 spans 16 residues.

The chain recombines TRBV7-6 with TRBJ1-6; 7 nucleotides match TRBD1. V was pared by 5 bases and J by 7 bases, with 5 bases of the junction left unmatched. Germline V lookup: CDR1 SGHVS, CDR2 FNYEAQ. This CDR3 spans 14 amino acids. Here the CDR3 reads CASSKTGPNSPLHF. CDR3 in DNA: TGTGCCAGCAGCAAGACAGGGCCAAATTCACCCCTCCACTTT.

The chain uses TRBV7-6 and TRBJ2-5; D perhaps matches TRBD1 (5 bases). The end of the DNA is better explained by TRBJ2-7, so the J call may be wrong. The CDR3 consists of 15 residues. CDR1 is SGHVS and CDR2 is FNYEAQ in the germline V gene. In nucleotides, the CDR3 is TGTGCCAGCAGCCCCCCAAGGGGCTTCACCTACGAGCAGTACTTC. Amino acid sequence: CASSPPRGFTYEQYF.

There are a few counts of this clone. The chain carries TRBV6-6 and TRBJ2-7; a weak D match, TRBD1 (6 bases). This CDR3 has 15 amino acids. Per germline, CDR1 MNHNY and CDR2 SVGAGI (reference sequence). With 2 bases removed from V and 0 bases from J, the gap between germline ends came to 11 bases. CDR3: CASSYRRDNSYEQYF. CDR3 nucleotide sequence: TGTGCCAGCAGTTACCGTCGGGACAACTCCTACGAGCAGTACTTC.

J is TRBJ1-4 and V is TRBV7-2, with TRBD1 matching 9 bases. CDR3 length equals 16 residues. V dropped 3 bases and J dropped 0; count of bases not matched to a gene: 2. Germline V CDR1 and CDR2: SGHTA, FQGNSA. The CDR3 nucleotides are TGTGCCAGCAGCTTGAGGACAGGGGCAACTAATGAAAAACTGTTTTTT. Its translation is CASSLRTGATNEKLFF.

The CDR3 region has the DNA TGTGCCAGCAGCCAAGTGGCAGGGAATACCTACGAGCAGTACTTC. Translation gives CASSQVAGNTYEQYF. V is TRBV4-2 and J is TRBJ2-7; tentatively, D is TRBD1 (5 bases). Germline CDR1 reads LGHNA; CDR2 reads YNFKEQ. The CDR3 is 15 amino acids. With 1 base removed from V and 2 bases from J, the gap between germline ends came to 12 bases.

Only a few counts were recorded for this clone. V and J are TRBV6-5 and TRBJ2-7; 11 bases agree with TRBD1. CDR3 length equals 16 residues. Germline values: CDR1 MNHEY, CDR2 SVGAGI. V shed 2 bases, J shed 4 bases, and the junction held 7 bases outside the gene matches. The CDR3 protein is CASSYTRTGGSYEQYF. The CDR3 DNA reads as TGTGCCAGCAGTTACACACGGACAGGGGGCTCTTACGAGCAGTACTTC.

V usage is TRBV15 and J usage is TRBJ2-1; D perhaps matches TRBD2 (6 bases). This CDR3 is built from 15 residues. Trimming cost V 5 bases and J 3 bases, with 14 bases left between them. The germline V gene has CDR1 LNHNV and CDR2 YYDKDF (reference sequence). The CDR3 protein is CATSHQWGVYNEQFF. CDR3 nucleotides: TGTGCCACCAGCCACCAGTGGGGGGTCTACAATGAGCAGTTCTTC. Together with reference TRBV15 and TRBJ2-1, the CDR3 gives the full variable domain: DAMVIQNPRYQVTQFGKPVTLSCSQTLNHNVMYWYQQKSSQAPKLLFHYYDKDFNNEADTPDNFQSRRPNTSFCFLDIRSPGLGDTAMYLCATSHQWGVYNEQFFGPGTRLTVL.

Of note for this clone: An end of the junction differs from the germline gene, which may be a read error. The chain recombines TRBV30 with TRBJ1-1; 8 nucleotides line up with TRBD1. The CDR3 loop spans 11 amino acids. The germline gives CDR1 GTSNPN, CDR2 SVGIG (reference sequence). DNA of the CDR3: TGTGCCTGGAGTGTATCAGGGGGCCACGTCTTT. The encoded protein is CAWSVSGGHVF.